Shown below are 8 T cell receptor beta chains from a single sample sequenced in a study of CD8+ T cells in alopecia areata. As the sequencing template, cDNA was produced by extracting RNA and reverse transcribing it. Profiled with immunoSEQ multiplex PCR; TCRdb holds only in-frame clones, not every one. The sample includes about 180,000 clones, 40% to 55% seen only once; the top ten take around 10%. Noted treatment: oral pan-JAK inhibitor, 5-10 mg twice daily. The material sequenced was CD8+ T cells sorted from blood, taken at approximately week 51, from a patient treated with tofacitinib. Every receptor here comes from a human donor with alopecia areata.

The V gene is TRBV27, the J gene TRBJ2-7; possibly TRBD1 for D (6 bases). This CDR3 has 13 amino acids. Germline V gene sequence: CDR1 MNHEY, CDR2 SMNVEV (reference sequence). Between the trimmed V and J ends, which lost 6 bases and 6 bases, there was a span of 15 bases. CDR3 sequence: CASSGTLSPEQYF. The CDR3 DNA sequence: TGTGCCAGCAGCGGGACACTTTCTCCCGAGCAGTACTTC.

In the case of this clone: A read error may explain this, as a much larger clone is one base away. The genes are TRBV13 and TRBJ1-1; D is uncertain. Trimming removed 2 bases from V and 1 base from J, with 2 bases in between. This CDR3 spans 12 amino acids. Germline V gives CDR1 PRHDT, CDR2 FYEKMQ (reference sequence). The CDR3 is CASSLQNTEAFF. CDR3 in DNA: TGTGCCAGCAGCTTACAGAACACTGAAGCTTTCTTT.

V and J are TRBV21-1 and TRBJ2-5; the DNA was not compared with TRBD2, the D call given in the table. TRBV21-1 is a documented pseudogene. The CDR3 spans 15 residues. CDR3 nucleotide sequence: TGTGCCAGCAGCGAGCGGGGCCCTGGCGGGAAGACCCAGTACTTC. It is translated as CASSERGPGGKTQYF.

The chain recombines TRBV13 with TRBJ2-5; 7 nucleotides align to TRBD2. V gave up 5 bases and J gave up 1 base; unmatched junction bases: 10. CDR1 is PRHDT, CDR2 FYEKMQ, per germline (reference sequence). CDR3 length equals 16 residues. The DNA of the CDR3 is TGTGCCAGCAGCCCCTCACTAGGGAGGGGCCAAGAGACCCAGTACTTC. Its protein product is CASSPSLGRGQETQYF.

This sequence joins TRBV13 and TRBJ2-5, with D possibly matching TRBD2 (5 bases). Germline lookup yields CDR1 PRHDT and CDR2 FYEKMQ (reference sequence). This CDR3 has 14 amino acids. The V end lost 3 bases, the J end lost 7 bases, and 15 bases lay between the germline ends. This CDR3 is CASSFLTGTRTQYF. In DNA, the CDR3 is TGTGCCAGCAGCTTCTTGACGGGAACTAGGACCCAGTACTTC.

The rearrangement uses TRBV11-2 and TRBJ2-1, with 8 nucleotides matching TRBD2. J lost 7 bases, V lost 2 bases, and 7 bases had no gene match. This CDR3 has 15 amino acids. Germline V gene data show CDR1 as SGHAT and CDR2 as FQNNGV. The CDR3 DNA sequence: TGTGCCAGCAGCTTACCAGCGGGGGTCTTAAATGAGCAGTTCTTC. It yields the protein CASSLPAGVLNEQFF. Full variable domain (rest looked up from reference TRBV11-2 and TRBJ2-1): EAGVAQSPRYKIIEKRQSVAFWCNPISGHATLYWYQQILGQGPKLLIQFQNNGVVDDSQLPKDRFSAERLKGVDSTLKIQPAKLEDSAVYLCASSLPAGVLNEQFFGPGTRLTVL.

This clone was found a few times. V and J are TRBV4-3 and TRBJ2-7; D is uncertain. CDR3 length: 13 residues. Trimming removed 3 bases from V and 1 base from J, with 7 bases in between. The germline V gene encodes CDR1 LGHNA and CDR2 YSLEER. The CDR3 spells CASSQAPSYEQYF. The CDR3 DNA sequence: TGCGCCAGCAGCCAGGCCCCTTCCTACGAGCAGTACTTC.

This clone was seen a few times. This CDR3 is CASSQVLSVEQFF. DNA of the CDR3: TGCGCCAGCAGCCAAGTTTTGAGCGTTGAGCAGTTCTTC. V is TRBV4-3 and J is TRBJ2-1; no clear D. V was clipped by 1 base and J by 9 bases, with 10 bases between them. The CDR3 contains 13 residues. Germline-derived CDR1 and CDR2 are LGHNA and YSLEER.